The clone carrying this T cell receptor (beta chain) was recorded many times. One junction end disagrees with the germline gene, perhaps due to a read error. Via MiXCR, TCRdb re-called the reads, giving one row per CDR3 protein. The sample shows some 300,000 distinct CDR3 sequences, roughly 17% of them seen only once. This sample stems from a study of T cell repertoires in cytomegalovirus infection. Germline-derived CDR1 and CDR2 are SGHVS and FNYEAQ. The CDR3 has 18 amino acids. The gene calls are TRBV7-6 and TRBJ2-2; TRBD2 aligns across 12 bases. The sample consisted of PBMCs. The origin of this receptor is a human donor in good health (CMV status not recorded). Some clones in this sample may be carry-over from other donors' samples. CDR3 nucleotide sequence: TGTGCTAGCAGCTTAGGACTAGCGGGGACCACGAACACCGGGGAGCTGTTTTTT. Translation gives CASSLGLAGTTNTGELFF.